The 20 T cell receptor beta chains below were found in one sample sequenced in a study of T cells after yellow fever vaccination. TCRdb analysed the 5' RACE reads with MiXCR anew, one entry per CDR3 protein. This table has 300,000 or so distinct CDR3 sequences, around 13% appearing once. This specimen consisted of CD4+ T cells sorted from PBMCs, obtained 45 days after the yellow fever booster vaccination. These receptors all stem from a young man who received the YFV17D yellow fever vaccine.

This clonotype has more than one count but fewer than ten. The chain uses TRBV5-1 and TRBJ2-7; D is ambiguous. Germline CDR1 reads SGHRS; CDR2 reads YFSETQ. Trimming stripped 0 bases from V and 7 bases from J, with 5 bases between. The CDR3 sequence is 11 residues long. The CDR3 protein is CASSLGKEQYF. CDR3 DNA sequence: TGCGCCAGCAGCTTGGGTAAGGAGCAGTACTTC.

The V and J genes are TRBV29-1 and TRBJ2-3; D might be TRBD2 (6 bases). V was trimmed by 4 bases and J by 4 bases, leaving 15 bases between them. The CDR3 loop spans 14 amino acids. Germline CDR1 reads SQVTM; CDR2 reads ANQGSEA. The CDR3 protein is CSVAGVSGPDTQYF. Here the CDR3 DNA reads TGCAGCGTTGCGGGAGTTTCGGGCCCAGATACGCAGTATTTT.

The genes are TRBV7-8 and TRBJ2-7; tentative D call: TRBD1 (7 bases). Trimming took 1 base from V and 2 from J, leaving 15 bases between them. The CDR3 runs to 16 residues. The germline gives CDR1 SGHVS, CDR2 FQNEAQ. CDR3 nucleotide sequence: TGTGCCAGCAGCTTAGGGGTGGCAGGGGGGCCCTACGAGCAGTACTTC. Amino acids: CASSLGVAGGPYEQYF.

This clonotype was observed a handful of times. The chain employs TRBV15 and TRBJ2-3; 8 bases match TRBD2. V lost 2 bases to trimming and J lost 4 bases; unmatched junction nucleotides: 11. The CDR3 runs 17 residues. Germline CDR1 is LNHNV and CDR2 is YYDKDF (reference sequence). The CDR3 nucleotides are TGTGCCACCAGCAGAATGCTCATAGCGGGGTCGGCAGATACGCAGTATTTT. Translated: CATSRMLIAGSADTQYF.

This clonotype was counted a few times. The chain employs TRBV6-5 and TRBJ2-3; 10 bases fit TRBD1. Germline V gives CDR1 MNHEY, CDR2 SVGAGI. V shed 0 bases and J 3 bases; nucleotides not matched to a gene: 3. The CDR3 is 16 residues long. For the CDR3, the DNA is TGTGCCAGCAGTTACTCAAGGACAGGGGGAACAGATACGCAGTATTTT. Amino acid sequence: CASSYSRTGGTDTQYF.

The V gene is TRBV7-8, the J gene TRBJ2-2; 9 positions match TRBD1. Germline trimming cut 5 bases from V and 2 bases from J; bases unmatched to any gene: 6. Germline-derived CDR1 and CDR2 are SGHVS and FQNEAQ. This CDR3 has 16 amino acids. CDR3 bases: TGTGCCAGCAGCCCCGGGACAGGGTATAACACCGGGGAGCTGTTTTTT. Translating it yields CASSPGTGYNTGELFF.

The chain links TRBV6-5 to TRBJ1-3; 10 nucleotides align to TRBD1. Germline assignment: CDR1 MNHEY and CDR2 SVGAGI. The CDR3 sequence is 17 residues long. The ends lost 2 bases at V and 2 bases at J; junction bases unmatched: 6. CDR3 nucleotides: TGTGCCAGCAGTTACGCGGGACAGGGGAAAGCTGGAAACACCATATATTTT. Its translation: CASSYAGQGKAGNTIYF.

This clonotype occurred a few times. The junction departs from germline at one end; a sequencing error may be responsible. The chain has TRBV5-6 and TRBJ2-2; no definite D call. CDR3 length: 15 amino acids. CDR1 and CDR2 (germline): SGHDT, YYEEEE. The CDR3 DNA follows: TGTGCCAGCAGCTTGGTTAAGGCGAAAACCGGGGAGCTGTTTTTT. It codes for CASSLVKAKTGELFF.

This clonotype was recorded at least ten times. This rearrangement joins TRBV7-2 to TRBJ2-7, with TRBD1 matching over 7 bases. Germline V gene lookup returns CDR1 SGHTA and CDR2 FQGNSA. CDR3 length: 13 amino acids. Trimming removed 5 bases from V and 2 bases from J; junction bases left unmatched: 3. CDR3 nucleotides: TGTGCCAGCAGCCGGGACAGCCCCTACGAGCAGTACTTC. Translating gives CASSRDSPYEQYF.

The V call is TRBV18, the J call TRBJ2-7, with a possible D match to TRBD2 (6 bases). CDR3 length: 14 residues. Trimming left V 6 bases short and J 6 bases short, with 18 bases between. Germline assignment: CDR1 KGHSH and CDR2 LQKENI. CDR3 protein: CASSQGGGYTEQYF. The CDR3, as DNA: TGTGCCAGCTCTCAGGGAGGCGGCTACACCGAGCAGTACTTC.

The chain joins TRBV20-1 to TRBJ2-1; 13 positions agree with TRBD2. The CDR3 has 14 amino acids. V was clipped by 5 bases and J by 4 bases; unmatched bases: 2. Germline CDR1 and CDR2: DFQATT and SNEGSKA (reference sequence). CDR3 sequence reads: CSAPGLAGYNEQFF. The CDR3 DNA reads as TGCAGTGCTCCGGGACTAGCGGGGTACAATGAGCAGTTCTTC.

The genes are TRBV21-1 and TRBJ2-4. TRBV21-1 is a pseudogene. The CDR3 extends over 18 amino acids. CDR3 sequence: CASSKAWWAHLAKNIQYF. CDR3 coding DNA: TGTGCCAGCAGCAAAGCCTGGTGGGCACACCTGGCCAAAAACATTCAGTACTTC.

The rearrangement uses TRBV6-1 and TRBJ2-1; possibly TRBD1 for D (5 bases). The length of the CDR3 is 15 residues. The V and J ends lost 6 bases and 8 bases respectively, with 20 bases between them. Per the germline V gene, CDR1 is MNHNS and CDR2 is SASEGT. The CDR3 DNA is TGTGCCAGCAGCCTCCGATCACAGGAATGGCATGAGCAGTTCTTC. Translated, it gives CASSLRSQEWHEQFF.

In its sample, this clonotype was seen a few times. The chain joins TRBV6-1 to TRBJ2-1, with 11 bases lining up with TRBD2. CDR1 is MNHNS and CDR2 is SASEGT in the germline V gene. The CDR3 covers 14 residues. V shed 7 bases and J 7 bases; nucleotides not matched to a gene: 6. DNA for the CDR3: TGTGCCAGCACAGTAGCGGGAGGGACAAATGAGCAGTTCTTC. This gives the protein CASTVAGGTNEQFF.

This clonotype has more than one count but fewer than ten. This chain joins TRBV5-1 and TRBJ1-1; 7 bases agree with TRBD1. Germline trimming cut 0 bases from V and 4 bases from J; bases unmatched to any gene: 9. The germline V gene encodes CDR1 SGHRS and CDR2 YFSETQ. The CDR3 consists of 16 residues. DNA for the CDR3: TGCGCCAGCAGCTTGGCTCAAGTAGGGGGCATCACTGAAGCTTTCTTT. Protein: CASSLAQVGGITEAFF.

The chain employs TRBV5-6 and TRBJ2-7; 11 nucleotides match TRBD1. Germline V gene lookup returns CDR1 SGHDT and CDR2 YYEEEE. This CDR3 spans 16 amino acids. Trimming at V came to 4 bases and at J to 6 bases, leaving 12 bases not matched to a gene. DNA of the CDR3: TGTGCCAGCAGCCTAACACCGACCGGGACAGGGGGCGAGCAGTACTTC. Its translation: CASSLTPTGTGGEQYF.

This clonotype was counted a few times. The chain recombines TRBV5-1 with TRBJ2-7, with D possibly TRBD2 on 6 matching bases. The V end lost 0 bases, the J end lost 6 bases, and 13 bases lay between the germline ends. From germline, CDR1 is SGHRS and CDR2 YFSETQ. The CDR3 sequence is 14 residues long. The CDR3, as DNA: TGCGCCAGCAGCTTGGAGCTGGTTAGCGGCGAGCAGTACTTC. Translation gives CASSLELVSGEQYF.

The chain combines TRBV7-2 with TRBJ2-7; D possibly matches TRBD1 or TRBD2 (6 bases each). The CDR3 has 14 amino acids. Germline V gene lookup returns CDR1 SGHTA and CDR2 FQGNSA. V was cut by 4 bases and J by 6 bases, with 16 bases left in between. CDR3 coding DNA: TGTGCCAGCAGCTCAGGACAGTCAGCGGGCGAGCAGTACTTC. Protein sequence: CASSSGQSAGEQYF.

The chain couples TRBV2 to TRBJ2-6; D unclear. This CDR3 has 18 amino acids. V was shortened by 5 bases and J by 6 bases, with 23 bases between the two germline ends. CDR1 and CDR2 (germline): SNHLY, FYNNEI. The CDR3 coding sequence is TGTGCCAGCAGTCTAGGCGCTGCCCAGCGTGGTGAGGCCAACGTCCTGACTTTC. It is translated as CASSLGAAQRGEANVLTF.

This clonotype was seen ten or more times. CDR3 bases: TGTGCCAGCCCGCCGCAGTATTTT. It encodes CASPPQYF. The V gene is TRBV6-8, the J gene TRBJ2-3; no clear D. Trimming removed 8 bases at V and 10 bases at J, with 4 bases between. CDR1 MNHGY and CDR2 SAAAGT come from the germline V gene. This CDR3 spans 8 amino acids.